Listed here are 10 T cell receptor beta chains from one sample, sequenced in a study of T cell responses to AZD1222 COVID-19 vaccine. TCRdb keeps only in-frame clones here, not all; method: immunoSEQ multiplex PCR. The table records 170,000 or so clones, about 93% of them present only once. The sample consisted of peripheral blood, taken 28 days after the second dose of the MenACWY control vaccine. The receptors derive from an adult who received the MenACWY meningococcal vaccine as a control.

V and J are TRBV18 and TRBJ1-2, with D maybe TRBD1 (5 bases). The CDR3 loop spans 13 amino acids. Trimming removed 1 base from V and 6 bases from J, with 9 bases in between. The germline V gene encodes CDR1 KGHSH and CDR2 LQKENI. The CDR3 DNA reads TGTGCCAGCTCACCACGAGGGGCGGATGGCTACACCTTC. Amino acid sequence: CASSPRGADGYTF.

The chain recombines TRBV23-1 with TRBJ2-4; D not certain. TRBV23-1 is identified as an open reading frame with a role that is uncertain. Trimming left V 1 base short and J 2 bases short, with 9 bases between. This CDR3 spans 15 amino acids. The DNA of the CDR3 is TGCGCCAGCAGTCAATTCAATGGGTCCAAAAACATTCAGTACTTC. Translating gives CASSQFNGSKNIQYF.

V is TRBV5-8 and J is TRBJ1-5; the D gene is possibly TRBD1 (6 bases). Trimming pared 4 bases from V and 4 bases from J, leaving 18 bases between. The germline CDR1 and CDR2 sequences are SGHTS and YDEGEE. The CDR3 loop spans 16 amino acids. CDR3 DNA sequence: TGTGCCAGCAGCGATGGGACAATTGTAGGGAATCAGCCCCAGCATTTT. Translating gives CASSDGTIVGNQPQHF. The complete variable domain, with remaining parts taken from reference TRBV5-8 and TRBJ1-5, reads EAGVTQSPTHLIKTRGQQATLRCSPISGHTSVYWYQQALGLGLQFLLWYDEGEERNRGNFPPRFSGRQFPNYSSELNVNALELEDSALYLCASSDGTIVGNQPQHFGDGTRLSIL.

The chain recombines TRBV28 with TRBJ1-1; D remains unclear. From germline, CDR1 is MDHEN and CDR2 SYDVKM. Trimming left V 4 bases short and J 1 base short, with 7 bases between. The CDR3 loop spans 13 amino acids. CDR3 in amino acids: CASSSLRNTEAFF. In DNA form, the CDR3 reads TGTGCCAGCAGTTCTCTCAGGAACACTGAAGCTTTCTTT.

The table lists this clone with a count of one. CDR3 loop: CSACRNREQSAFF. CDR3 DNA: TGCAGCGCTTGCCGAAACAGGGAACAGTCTGCTTTCTTT. The J gene is TRBJ1-1, the V gene TRBV29-1, with a possible D match to TRBD1 (6 bases). The CDR3 runs 13 residues. The V end was cut by 7 bases, the J end by 11 bases, with 23 bases between. The germline gives CDR1 SQVTM, CDR2 ANQGSEA.

V gene TRBV19 combines with J gene TRBJ2-1; D gene unclear. This CDR3 region has 15 residues. V lost 1 base, J lost 8 bases, and 15 bases lay in between. Germline V CDR1 and CDR2: LNHDA, SQIVND (reference sequence). The CDR3 loop reads CASSIGTARTDEQFF. CDR3 DNA: TGTGCCAGTAGTATAGGTACAGCCCGTACGGATGAGCAGTTCTTC.

The gene calls are TRBV4-1 and TRBJ1-6; the D is unclear. Trimming cost V 0 bases and J 6 bases, with 9 bases left between them. Germline CDR1 is MGHRA and CDR2 is YSYEKL. The CDR3 is made up of 15 amino acids. CDR3 residues: CASSQDPTVNSPLHF. The DNA for the CDR3 is TGCGCCAGCAGCCAAGATCCCACAGTTAATTCACCCCTCCACTTT.

In this sample, this clone turned up once. V and J are TRBV18 and TRBJ1-4, with 7 bases lining up with TRBD1. With 3 bases clipped from V and 7 bases from J, the junction kept 11 bases outside the gene matches. The V gene's germline CDR1 is KGHSH and CDR2 LQKENI. This CDR3 spans 16 amino acids. The CDR3 sequence is CASSPPGQQRGEKLFF. Here the CDR3 DNA reads TGTGCCAGCTCACCCCCGGGACAGCAACGTGGTGAAAAACTGTTTTTT.

The rearrangement uses TRBV5-6 and TRBJ2-2; D is possibly TRBD1 or TRBD2 (7 bases each). Germline V lookup: CDR1 SGHDT, CDR2 YYEEEE. CDR3 length equals 14 residues. V was cut by 3 bases and J by 6 bases, with 12 bases left in between. In DNA, the CDR3 is TGTGCCAGCAGCTCAGCAGGGGGGGCCGGGGAGCTGTTTTTT. Encoded protein: CASSSAGGAGELFF.

The V gene is TRBV9, the J gene TRBJ2-3; 7 nucleotides agree with TRBD1. Germline V gene data show CDR1 as SGDLS and CDR2 as YYNGEE. Trimming removed 2 bases from V and 0 bases from J; junction bases left unmatched: 12. The CDR3 totals 18 residues. CDR3 nucleotides: TGTGCCAGCAGCGTCCGGACAGGTGCCAATCCTAGCACAGATACGCAGTATTTT. This gives the protein CASSVRTGANPSTDTQYF.